The T cell receptor (beta chain) described here comes from a study of T cells after yellow fever vaccination. Study outcomes and limitations: Any FACS-sorted repertoire could hold abundant clonotypes that contaminate it from the bulk population. A minor fraction of clonotypes spanned both CD4 and CD8 compartments. A weaker but faster secondary response was observed, peaking on day 5 versus 15.

The germline gives CDR1 PRHDT, CDR2 FYEKMQ (reference sequence). V lost 0 bases to trimming and J lost 4 bases, with 15 bases between them. The CDR3 covers 16 residues. There are many counts of this clonotype. Its specificity is unknown. Each CDR3 protein is one row after TCRdb ran MiXCR on the 5' RACE reads. The sample lists about 130,000 distinct CDR3 sequences; around 9.8% were seen once. This sample comprised CD8+ T cells sorted from PBMCs, obtained on the day of the yellow fever booster vaccination. The rearrangement uses TRBV13 and TRBJ1-2; tentatively, D is TRBD1 (5 bases). The receptor was isolated from a man aged 18-30 years who received the YFV17D yellow fever vaccine. Written as DNA, the CDR3 is TGTGCCAGCAGCTTAGGTCAAGGTGATCAGGGCTATGGCTACACCTTC. As protein: CASSLGQGDQGYGYTF.